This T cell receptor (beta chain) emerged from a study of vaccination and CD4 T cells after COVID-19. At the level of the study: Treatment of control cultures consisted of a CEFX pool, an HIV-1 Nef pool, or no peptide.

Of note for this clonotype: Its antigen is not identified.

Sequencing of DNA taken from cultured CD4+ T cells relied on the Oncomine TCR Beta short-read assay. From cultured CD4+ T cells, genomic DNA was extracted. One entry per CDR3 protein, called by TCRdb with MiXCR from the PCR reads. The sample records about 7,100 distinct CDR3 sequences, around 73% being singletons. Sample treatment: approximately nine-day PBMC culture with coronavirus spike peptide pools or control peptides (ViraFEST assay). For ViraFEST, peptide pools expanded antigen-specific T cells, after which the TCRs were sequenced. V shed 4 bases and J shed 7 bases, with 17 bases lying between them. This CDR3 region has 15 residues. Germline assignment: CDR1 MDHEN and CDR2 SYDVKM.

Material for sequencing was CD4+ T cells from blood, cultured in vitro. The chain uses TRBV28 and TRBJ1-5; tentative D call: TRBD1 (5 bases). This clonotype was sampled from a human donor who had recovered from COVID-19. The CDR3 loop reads CASSSPRQPRQPQHF. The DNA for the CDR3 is TGTGCCAGCAGTTCGCCCCGACAGCCGAGGCAGCCCCAGCATTTT.